The 23 T cell receptor beta chains listed next were all sequenced from one sample in a study of cytomegalovirus exposure and HLA in healthy donors. The PCR used 60 Vbeta and 13 Jbeta primers. Only in-frame clones appear in the TCRdb table, and some are missing; sequencing was by immunoSEQ multiplex PCR. The listing records almost 40,000 clones. Input material: PBMCs. The receptor set was obtained from a woman under 40 in good health and CMV-seropositive.

CDR3 loop: CASSYSGGNQETQYF. The CDR3 DNA is TGTGCCAGCAGTTACTCTGGGGGGAACCAAGAGACCCAGTACTTC. The genes are TRBV6-5 and TRBJ2-5; D is perhaps TRBD2 (6 bases). Per the germline V gene, CDR1 is MNHEY and CDR2 is SVGAGI. This CDR3 has 15 residues. Trimming left V 0 bases short and J 0 bases short, with 8 bases between.

This chain links TRBV30 with TRBJ1-5; TRBD1 might be the D (5 bases). Trimming stripped 5 bases from V and 7 bases from J, with 12 bases between. The CDR3 extends over 12 amino acids. Germline V gene lookup returns CDR1 GTSNPN and CDR2 SVGIG (reference sequence). The CDR3 protein is CAWAGARQPQHF. The CDR3 DNA reads TGTGCCTGGGCTGGGGCCCGACAGCCCCAGCATTTT.

The gene calls are TRBV27 and TRBJ2-1; no clear D. Per germline, CDR1 MNHEY and CDR2 SMNVEV (reference sequence). The CDR3 has 13 residues. Trimming stripped 5 bases from V and 0 bases from J, with 5 bases between. CDR3 sequence: CASSLSSYNEQFF. In DNA form, the CDR3 reads TGTGCCAGCAGTCTCTCCTCCTACAATGAGCAGTTCTTC.

The genes are TRBV19 and TRBJ2-3; TRBD1 agrees at 11 bases. This CDR3 has 15 residues. Germline CDR1 and CDR2: LNHDA and SQIVND (reference sequence). After removal of 6 bases from V and 3 bases from J, the junction contained 5 bases not matched to a gene. The CDR3 is CASSGGTGGTDTQYF. CDR3 nucleotides: TGTGCCAGTAGCGGCGGGACAGGGGGGACAGATACGCAGTATTTT.

The chain recombines TRBV7-9 with TRBJ1-1, with 7 positions matching TRBD1. This CDR3 spans 16 amino acids. V lost 3 bases to trimming and J lost 4 bases; unmatched junction nucleotides: 11. Germline V gives CDR1 SEHNR, CDR2 FQNEAQ (reference sequence). CDR3 DNA sequence: TGTGCCAGCAGCTTCCACAGGGGAGCTGTATGCACTGAAGCTTTCTTT. Translated, it gives CASSFHRGAVCTEAFF.

The chain combines TRBV19 with TRBJ1-5; a possible D gene is TRBD1 (6 bases). Trimming cost V 6 bases and J 3 bases, with 12 bases left between them. This CDR3 has 14 residues. Germline lookup yields CDR1 LNHDA and CDR2 SQIVND (reference sequence). CDR3 in DNA: TGTGCCAGTAGCCCACAGGGTAACAATCAGCCCCAGCATTTT. Protein product: CASSPQGNNQPQHF.

The V gene is TRBV6-5, the J gene TRBJ1-4, with D hard to call. From germline, CDR1 is MNHEY and CDR2 SVGAGI. The CDR3 extends over 13 amino acids. Trimming took 2 bases from V and 5 from J, leaving 6 bases between them. CDR3 in DNA: TGTGCCAGCAGTTACACTCGAAATGAAAAACTGTTTTTT. Residues: CASSYTRNEKLFF.

This rearrangement joins TRBV12-5 to TRBJ1-2; 8 bases match TRBD1. The CDR3 is made up of 14 amino acids. Looked up from germline, CDR1 is LGHNT and CDR2 is FRNRAP. V trimming: 6 bases; J trimming: 7 bases; junction bases outside the gene matches: 10. Written as DNA, the CDR3 is TGTGCTAGTGGGCTTTGGGACAGGAGTCTTGGCTACACCTTC. It codes for CASGLWDRSLGYTF.

This sequence joins TRBV7-9 and TRBJ2-2, with D unresolved. In germline, CDR1 is SEHNR, CDR2 FQNEAQ (reference sequence). Deletions cut 5 bases from V and 1 base from J, with 8 bases between. The CDR3 sequence is 14 residues long. The DNA for the CDR3 is TGTGCCAGCAGCGTACTCGTGAACACCGGGGAGCTGTTTTTT. This codes for CASSVLVNTGELFF.

The gene calls are TRBV18 and TRBJ1-2; 10 bases fit TRBD1. V shed 6 bases and J 3 bases; nucleotides not matched to a gene: 10. Per germline, CDR1 KGHSH and CDR2 LQKENI. CDR3 length: 16 amino acids. The CDR3 spells CASSQGTGVSYYGYTF. CDR3 in DNA: TGTGCCAGCTCCCAAGGGACAGGGGTATCCTACTATGGCTACACCTTC.

The CDR3, as DNA: TGCGCCAGCAGCTCTTTGCCGGGACAAACCACCGGGGAGCTGTTTTTT. Its protein product is CASSSLPGQTTGELFF. This chain uses TRBV4-1 with TRBJ2-2; D might be TRBD1 (6 bases). Germline V gene sequence: CDR1 MGHRA, CDR2 YSYEKL. Trimming pared 5 bases from V and 4 bases from J, leaving 17 bases between. This CDR3 spans 16 amino acids.

The chain recombines TRBV6-1 with TRBJ2-7; TRBD2 aligns across 11 bases. The CDR3 totals 15 residues. Trimming took 2 bases from V and 3 from J; bases not matched to a gene: 3. The germline gives CDR1 MNHNS, CDR2 SASEGT. CDR3 amino acids: CASSESSGGLYEQYF. The CDR3 nucleotides read TGTGCCAGCAGTGAATCTAGCGGGGGGCTCTACGAGCAGTACTTC.

The chain links TRBV4-1 to TRBJ1-2; D uncertain. The CDR3 covers 15 residues. Trimming took 4 bases from V and 0 from J, leaving 12 bases between them. The germline V gene encodes CDR1 MGHRA and CDR2 YSYEKL. This CDR3 reads CASSRSAGSNYGYTF. DNA of the CDR3: TGCGCCAGCAGCCGATCGGCGGGGTCTAACTATGGCTACACCTTC.

This chain links TRBV4-2 with TRBJ2-5, with TRBD2 identical over 13 bases. Trimming took 4 bases from V and 0 from J; bases not matched to a gene: 8. CDR3 length equals 18 residues. CDR1 LGHNA and CDR2 YNFKEQ come from the germline V gene. CDR3 sequence (DNA): TGTGCCAGCAGCCTAAGACTAGCGGGGGGCCCTAACCAAGAGACCCAGTACTTC. Its protein product is CASSLRLAGGPNQETQYF.

This chain connects TRBV14 to TRBJ2-1; 8 bases fit TRBD2. This CDR3 spans 15 amino acids. The V gene end was trimmed by 4 bases and the J gene end by 5 bases; junction bases not matched to a gene: 7. CDR1 is SGHDN, CDR2 FVKESK, per germline. CDR3 DNA sequence: TGTGCCAGCAGCCCCTGGCGGGGGGCTAACAATGAGCAGTTCTTC. Protein: CASSPWRGANNEQFF.

The chain combines TRBV5-4 with TRBJ1-4, with a weak D call TRBD1 (5 bases). The CDR3 spans 12 residues. V dropped 5 bases and J dropped 7 bases, with 9 bases sitting between them. CDR1 SGHNT and CDR2 YYREEE come from the germline V gene (reference sequence). CDR3 in amino acids: CASSPGGEKLFF. The CDR3 nucleotides read TGTGCCAGCAGTCCGGGGGGTGAAAAACTGTTTTTT. The whole variable domain, remainder taken from reference TRBV5-4 and TRBJ1-4, is ETGVTQSPTHLIKTRGQQVTLRCSSQSGHNTVSWYQQALGQGPQFIFQYYREEENGRGNFPPRFSGLQFPNYSSELNVNALELDDSALYLCASSPGGEKLFFGSGTQLSVL.

The chain couples TRBV28 to TRBJ1-1; D remains ambiguous. V lost 0 bases and J lost 0, with 5 bases in between. CDR1 and CDR2 from the germline V gene are MDHEN and SYDVKM. The CDR3 consists of 14 residues. The CDR3 bases are TGTGCCAGCAGTTTATGGCAGTTGAACACTGAAGCTTTCTTT. Its translation is CASSLWQLNTEAFF.

The chain couples TRBV4-1 to TRBJ1-1; 8 positions agree with TRBD1. The CDR3 has 15 amino acids. V shed 5 bases, J shed 1 base, and the junction held 6 bases outside the gene matches. The germline V gene has CDR1 MGHRA and CDR2 YSYEKL. CDR3 residues: CASSEEGQENTEAFF. The CDR3 DNA sequence: TGCGCCAGCAGCGAGGAGGGACAGGAGAACACTGAAGCTTTCTTT.

This chain joins TRBV6-1 and TRBJ1-1; tentatively, D is TRBD1 (5 bases). This CDR3 is built from 14 residues. In germline, CDR1 is MNHNS, CDR2 SASEGT. V was clipped by 3 bases and J by 4 bases, with 12 bases between them. The CDR3 loop is CASSEPGGGTEAFF. The CDR3 nucleotides read TGTGCCAGCAGTGAGCCCGGGGGGGGCACTGAAGCTTTCTTT.

The chain has TRBV5-1 and TRBJ2-5; no definite D call. Trimming pared 7 bases from V and 3 bases from J, leaving 13 bases between. The CDR3 consists of 13 residues. CDR1 and CDR2 (germline): SGHRS, YFSETQ. Written as DNA, the CDR3 is TGCGCCAGCGCCCCAGCGTCGGAAGAGACCCAGTACTTC. It yields the protein CASAPASEETQYF.

The gene calls are TRBV30 and TRBJ2-7; 7 bases align to TRBD1. The CDR3 runs 14 residues. Germline loops: CDR1 GTSNPN, CDR2 SVGIG (reference sequence). With 1 base clipped from V and 2 bases from J, the junction kept 5 bases outside the gene matches. In DNA, the CDR3 is TGTGCCTGGAGTGGTGGACAGGCTACCTACGAGCAGTACTTC. As protein: CAWSGGQATYEQYF.

The chain recombines TRBV10-2 with TRBJ2-3, with 9 nucleotides matching TRBD2. Germline trimming cut 3 bases from V and 6 bases from J; bases unmatched to any gene: 22. This CDR3 is built from 20 residues. Germline V CDR1 and CDR2: WSHSY, SAAADI. The DNA of the CDR3 is TGCGCCAGCAGTGATCTCGATTGGCTAGCGGGGCTTAAGGGGGGCGATACGCAGTATTTT. Its translation: CASSDLDWLAGLKGGDTQYF.

The chain couples TRBV19 to TRBJ1-2; D is ambiguous. CDR1 LNHDA and CDR2 SQIVND come from the germline V gene (reference sequence). V lost 3 bases, J lost 4 bases, and 9 bases lay in between. CDR3 size: 13 residues. The CDR3 DNA sequence: TGTGCCAGTAGTATGTTGTCCTCCTATGGCTACACCTTC. This sequence encodes CASSMLSSYGYTF. Using reference TRBV19 and TRBJ1-2 for the parts outside the CDR3, the full variable domain is DGGITQSPKYLFRKEGQNVTLSCEQNLNHDAMYWYRQDPGQGLRLIYYSQIVNDFQKGDIAEGYSVSREKKESFPLTVTSAQKNPTAFYLCASSMLSSYGYTFGSGTRLTVV.